This T cell receptor (beta chain) was documented in a study of T-cell memory formation after mild COVID-19. Study summary: Clustering of TCRs was largely donor specific.

The study, taken as a whole, reports: Pre-infection memory contained some responding clones, which suggested that cross-reactive memory had joined. The study found balanced CD4/CD8 in clones contracting day 15 to 85 and a CD4+ lean in later expanders. For contracting clones, CD4+ ones sat mainly in CM and EM, CD8+ in EMRA.

Concerning this clonotype: The antigen remains unidentified.

TCRdb re-called the 5' RACE reads with MiXCR, one entry per CDR3 protein. Of around 320,000 distinct CDR3 sequences listed, 25% to 30% are singletons. This clonotype was sampled from an adult woman who had mild COVID-19 (a few samples of this study predate the infection). Cell type and time point are not known. The specimen sequenced was PBMCs or a T cell subset sorted from them (not recorded which).

For the CDR3, the DNA is TGTGCCAGCTCCTCTAGCGGTAACAGAGGGCAGCCCCAGCATTTT. As protein: CASSSSGNRGQPQHF. The chain carries TRBV18 and TRBJ1-5; D ambiguous. The germline V gene has CDR1 KGHSH and CDR2 LQKENI. Deletions cut 6 bases from V and 7 bases from J, with 19 bases between. CDR3 length: 15 residues. Drawing the rest from reference TRBV18 and TRBJ1-5, the complete variable domain is NAGVMQNPRHLVRRRGQEARLRCSPMKGHSHVYWYRQLPEEGLKFMVYLQKENIIDESGMPKERFSAEFPKEGPSILRIQQVVRGDSAAYFCASSSSGNRGQPQHFGDGTRLSIL.